Listed below are T cell receptor beta chains from one sample, sequenced in a study of Graves' ophthalmopathy and Graves' hyperthyroidism. TCRdb recomputed calls from the multiplex PCR reads with MiXCR, one row per CDR3 protein. The sample carries approximately 1.2 million distinct CDR3 sequences, 35% to 45% recorded once. Source material: peripheral blood or thyroid tissue (not recorded which). The receptors were sampled from an adult man with Graves' hyperthyroidism. The CDR3 runs from the conserved cysteine through the conserved F or W. Fields, in order: D gene, J gene, V gene, clone size, CDR3 DNA, CDR3 protein. The D gene is left open where the match is weak. Size tells how often a clone was seen (once, few, many) or the class of an expanded clone, and some rows leave it out.

>-|TRBJ1-4|TRBV5-1|-
TGCGCCAGCAGCTTGGGACAGGCTGAAAAACTGTTTTTT
CASSLGQAEKLFF
>-|TRBJ1-5|TRBV10-3|-
TGTGCCATCAGTGAAGGAGTGGGGGGCTTCGGCAATCAGCCCCAGCATTTT
CAISEGVGGFGNQPQHF
>-|TRBJ2-6|TRBV7-9|-
TGTGCCAGCAGCGACATGGTGAACGTCCTGACTTTC
CASSDMVNVLTF
>TRBD1|TRBJ2-6|TRBV2|few
TGTGCCAGCAGTGAACGGTGGGGACAGGGGGCGAGTAGCGTCCTGACTTTC
CASSERWGQGASSVLTF
>-|TRBJ1-5|TRBV11-3|many
TGTGCCAGCAGCGGAAGACGCTGGTCGGTTCAGCCCCAGCATTTT
CASSGRRWSVQPQHF
>-|TRBJ2-7|TRBV20-1|many
TGCAGTGCGGGAGTAGGGGCCTACGAGCAGTACTTC
CSAGVGAYEQYF
>TRBD1|TRBJ1-6|TRBV13|many
TGTGCCAGCAGCTTACAGGGGGCCTCCTATAATTCACCCCTCCACTTT
CASSLQGASYNSPLHF
>-|TRBJ1-1|TRBV29-1|-
TGCAGCGCCGTGGACATCGGTGGCACTGAAGCTTTCTTT
CSAVDIGGTEAFF
>TRBD1|TRBJ1-2|TRBV9|-
TGTGCCAGCAACTGGGACAGGGTGACCCCGCGCTATGGCTACACCTTC
CASNWDRVTPRYGYTF
>-|TRBJ2-2|TRBV2|-
TGTGCCAGCGTCCCGGGACATACGAACACCGGGGAGCTGTTTTTT
CASVPGHTNTGELFF
>-|TRBJ2-7|TRBV12-3/TRBV12-4|few
TGTGCCAGCAGTTTAAACCTAGCAGACTACGAGCAGTACTTC
CASSLNLADYEQYF
>-|TRBJ2-7|TRBV4-3|many
TGCGCCAGCAGCCAAGGGTTCGCCTACGAGCAGTACTTC
CASSQGFAYEQYF
>-|TRBJ2-5|TRBV28|-
TGTGCCAGCAGTTTATGGTTGCAGGGCGACGAGACCCAGTACTTC
CASSLWLQGDETQYF
>TRBD1|TRBJ2-5|TRBV14|many
TGTGCCAGCTCCTCGGGACAGGGACCCCAAGAGACCCAGTACTTC
CASSSGQGPQETQYF
>-|TRBJ2-5|TRBV9|-
TGTGCCAGCAGCGTAGAGATAAGGTCCGAGCCCCAGTACTTC
CASSVEIRSEPQYF
>TRBD2|TRBJ2-2|TRBV10-2|-
TGCGCCGGCAGTGAGTCGGAGACTAGCGGGAAAGAGACCAACACCGGGGAGCTGTTTTTT
CAGSESETSGKETNTGELFF
>-|TRBJ1-1|TRBV7-2|-
TGTGCCAGCAGCCCCTTCGGGATTGAAGCTTTCTTT
CASSPFGIEAFF
>-|TRBJ2-7|TRBV18|-
TGTGCCAGCTCAATTGCCGGGAAGTTGGGCGAGCAGTACTTC
CASSIAGKLGEQYF
>TRBD2|TRBJ2-1|TRBV20-1|many
TGCAGTGCTCTATCGGGACTAGCCCACAATGAGCAGTTCTTC
CSALSGLAHNEQFF
>TRBD1|TRBJ2-7|TRBV9|few
TGTGCCAGCAGTTACAGGACAGGCACCTACGAGCAGTACTTC
CASSYRTGTYEQYF
>-|TRBJ1-5|TRBV7-8|many
TGTGCCAGCACGATTAGGGTGGGTCAGCCCCAGCATTTT
CASTIRVGQPQHF
>-|TRBJ2-6|TRBV29-1|many
TGCAGCGTGCCCGGGTACGGGGCCAACGTCCTGACTTTC
CSVPGYGANVLTF
>-|TRBJ1-1|TRBV19|-
TGTGCCAGTAGTAAGGGGACACTCCTTGGGGCTTTCTTT
CASSKGTLLGAFF
>-|TRBJ1-5|TRBV7-8|-
TGTGCCAGCAGCTTAGTGGGGGTTAGCAATCAGCCCCAGCATTTT
CASSLVGVSNQPQHF
>-|TRBJ2-2|TRBV11-2|-
TGTGCCAGCAGCCAATTCACTTGGAACACCGGGGAGCTGTTTTTT
CASSQFTWNTGELFF
>-|TRBJ2-5|TRBV20-1|many
TGCAGTGCTAATCCGGGACTTCGGTTGTCGAAGACCCAGTACTTC
CSANPGLRLSKTQYF
>TRBD1|TRBJ2-7|TRBV20-1|many
TGCAGTGCCCGGAGGCGGACAGGGATCAACGAGCAGTACTTC
CSARRRTGINEQYF
>-|TRBJ1-1|TRBV11-3|many
TGTGCCAGCAGCTCATCGGACGGAAACACTGAAGCTTTCTTT
CASSSSDGNTEAFF
>-|TRBJ1-1|TRBV6-2/TRBV6-3|many
TGTGCCGTCGCTCGGACTGAAGCTTTCTTT
CAVARTEAFF
>TRBD1|TRBJ1-2|TRBV29-1|-
TGCAGCGGCGGAGGGACAGCTAACTATGGCTACACCTTC
CSGGGTANYGYTF
>-|TRBJ2-2|TRBV20-1|-
TGCAGTGCTAGAGATAGTTCCCAGGGGACCGGGGAGCTGTTTTTT
CSARDSSQGTGELFF
>TRBD2|TRBJ2-7|TRBV11-2|many
TGTGCCAGCAGCCCGGGACTAGGGGCCTACGAGCAGTACTTC
CASSPGLGAYEQYF
>TRBD1|TRBJ1-5|TRBV20-1|-
TGCAGTGCTAATGTCGGACAGGGTGGACAGCCCCAGCATTTT
CSANVGQGGQPQHF
>TRBD2|TRBJ2-5|TRBV15|-
TGTGCCACCAGCAGAATCGGGGGGTACCAAGAGACCCAGTACTTC
CATSRIGGYQETQYF
>TRBD2|TRBJ2-5|TRBV19|-
TGTGCCAGTAGCCCTCTAGCGGGAGTGGGGACCCAGTACTTC
CASSPLAGVGTQYF
>-|TRBJ2-5|TRBV2|-
TGTGCCAGCAGTGTTGTGCGTGGAGGGAGTCCAGACCAAGAGACCCAGTACTTC
CASSVVRGGSPDQETQYF
>-|TRBJ2-7|TRBV20-1|many
TGCAGTGCTATGGACAGATATAGCTACGAGCAGTACTTC
CSAMDRYSYEQYF
>-|TRBJ1-2|TRBV7-2|-
TGTGCCAGCAGCCAGGACAGCTTC
CASSQDSF
>TRBD1|TRBJ1-1|TRBV4-3|few
TGCGCCAGCAGCCAAGCCACAGGGGACCCTGAAGCTTTCTTT
CASSQATGDPEAFF
>-|TRBJ1-1|TRBV24-1|-
TGTGCCACCAGTCGGGGTGGGACTCTCAGTGAAGCTTTCTTT
CATSRGGTLSEAFF
>-|TRBJ2-7|TRBV5-1|many
TGCGCCAGCAGCGTGACAGTGACCTCCTACGAGCAGTACTTC
CASSVTVTSYEQYF
>TRBD1|TRBJ1-5|TRBV19|few
TGTGCCAGTAGTATTGGGGGACAGCTAGAGCAGCCCCAGCATTTT
CASSIGGQLEQPQHF
>TRBD2|TRBJ2-2|TRBV6-1|few
TGTGCCAGCAGTGAAGCTAGCGGGAGCACCGGGGAGCTGTTTTTT
CASSEASGSTGELFF
>TRBD1|TRBJ2-7|TRBV2|many
TGTGCCAGCGGCCCGGACAGGGCAACCTACGAGCAGTACTTC
CASGPDRATYEQYF
>TRBD1|TRBJ1-6|TRBV4-1|many
TGCGCCAGCAGCCCGCAGGGGGCAGGGAATTCACCCCTCCACTTT
CASSPQGAGNSPLHF
>-|TRBJ1-1|TRBV7-2|-
TGTGCCAGCAGCTTAAGTCAGAACACCATATCTTTCTTT
CASSLSQNTISFF
>TRBD1|TRBJ1-2|TRBV27|-
TGTGCCAGCAGTTCGACCACGACAGGGTTGTTCTATGGCTACACCTTC
CASSSTTTGLFYGYTF
>-|TRBJ1-6|TRBV11-2|-
TGTGCCAGCAGCCCGAGGGACGGGCCTGGGTTATCTTGTTCACCCCTCCACTTT
CASSPRDGPGLSCSPLHF
>-|TRBJ1-1|TRBV9|many
TGTGCCAGCAGCGTAGCTAGTGGGACCCTGAACACTGAAGCTTTCTTT
CASSVASGTLNTEAFF
>-|TRBJ1-4|TRBV19|-
TGTGCCAGTAGAATGGGGAGAACTAATGAAAAACTGTTTTTT
CASRMGRTNEKLFF
>TRBD1|TRBJ1-5|TRBV10-3|once
TGTGCCATCAGTGAGGTCCCGGGACAGGCGAATCAGCCCCAGCATTTT
CAISEVPGQANQPQHF
>TRBD1|TRBJ1-5|TRBV12-3/TRBV12-4|many
TGTGCCAGCAAACAGGGGTGGGATCAGCCCCAGCATTTT
CASKQGWDQPQHF
>-|TRBJ2-7|TRBV7-2|-
TGTGCCAGCAGCACACGAAAGCTAAACGGCTCCTACGAGCAGTACTTC
CASSTRKLNGSYEQYF
>TRBD1|TRBJ2-5|TRBV7-6|many
TGTGCCAGCAGCTTAGAAGCCGGACAGGGCTTAGGGACCCAGTACTTC
CASSLEAGQGLGTQYF
>TRBD1|TRBJ2-2|TRBV28|-
TGTGCCAGCAGTAGACAGGGAGCAGAGGAGCTGTTTTTT
CASSRQGAEELFF